A selection of T cell receptor beta chains follows, all from one sample in a study of T cells in localized non-small cell lung cancer. Method: immunoSEQ multiplex PCR; TCRdb's copy keeps in-frame clones and lacks some. The table records 2,200 or so clones, about 25% of them present only once. The specimen comprised lung tumor tissue, sampled before any cancer treatment. The receptors derive from a woman aged 35 to 75 with stage III squamous cell lung carcinoma. The CDR3 runs from the conserved cysteine through the conserved F or W. D genes are given only for firm matches. Not every row has a clone size; where given, it reads once, few, many or a size class.

d_call j_call clone_size v_call cdr3_nt cdr3_aa
. TRBJ2-4 . TRBV30 TGTGCCTGGAGTGTGTCCGGGCTCCAAAACATTCAGTACTTC CAWSVSGLQNIQYF
. TRBJ2-5 . TRBV10-2 TGCGCCAGCACCCAGGACTTGGCTGAGACCCAGTACTTC CASTQDLAETQYF
. TRBJ1-4 . TRBV30 TGTGCCTGGAGTGGTAAGGACATCAATGATGAAAAACTGTTTTTT CAWSGKDINDEKLFF
. TRBJ1-2 . TRBV30 TGTGCCTGGAGTGTTGGGCAGTTCTATGGCTACACCTTC CAWSVGQFYGYTF
. TRBJ1-1 . TRBV29-1 TGCAGCGTTGAGGGGTACATGAACACTGAAGCTTTCTTT CSVEGYMNTEAFF
. TRBJ2-2 . TRBV2 TGTGCCAGCGGGGGACCGATGAACACCGGGGAGCTGTTTTTT CASGGPMNTGELFF
TRBD1 TRBJ2-1 . TRBV18 TGTGCCAGCTCACCCGGTTACTGGGACAGGGGTAACCAAGGGGATGAGCAGTTCTTC CASSPGYWDRGNQGDEQFF
. TRBJ1-2 few TRBV30 TGTGCCTGGAGTGCCCATCGGACGGGGGTGGATGGCTACACCTTC CAWSAHRTGVDGYTF
TRBD2 TRBJ2-1 . TRBV14 TGTGCCAGCAGCCACAAACTAGCGGGTGTAGGGGGTGAGCAGTTCTTC CASSHKLAGVGGEQFF
. TRBJ1-6 few TRBV11-3 TGTGCCAGCAGCCGTCTTTGGACCCTGGATTCACCCCTCCACTTT CASSRLWTLDSPLHF
. TRBJ1-1 . TRBV19 TGTGCCAGTAGTATGATAGGCCCGCGAATGACTGAAGCTTTCTTT CASSMIGPRMTEAFF
TRBD1 TRBJ1-2 . TRBV5-1 TGCGCCAGCAGCTCCAGGGGGGTTGGCTATGGCTACACCTTC CASSSRGVGYGYTF
. TRBJ2-7 . TRBV7-1 TGTGCCAGCAGCCTAGGGCCCGACTACGAGCAGTACTTC CASSLGPDYEQYF
TRBD1 TRBJ2-6 . TRBV6-8 TGTGCCAGCAGTTACTCGGCAGGGGGTCTCTCTGGGGCCAACGTCCTGACTTTC CASSYSAGGLSGANVLTF
TRBD2 TRBJ2-1 . TRBV11-3 TGTGCCAGCAGCTTGGCCGGGGCTAGCGGGAGCTCCTACAATGAGCAGTTCTTC CASSLAGASGSSYNEQFF
TRBD2 TRBJ2-1 few TRBV11-3 TGTGCCAGCAGCTTAGTTTCCGGGACTAGCGGGAGGGGCAATGAGCAGTTCTTC CASSLVSGTSGRGNEQFF
. TRBJ1-3 . TRBV30 TGTGCCTGGAGAAACCGGGCCCCGGGAGGGCCTGGAAACACCATATATTTT CAWRNRAPGGPGNTIYF
TRBD1 TRBJ1-6 . TRBV30 TGTGCCTGGAGTGTAGGTACAGGGGGGATTTCACCCCTCCACTTT CAWSVGTGGISPLHF
. TRBJ1-3 few TRBV11-3 TGTGCCAGCAGCTTAGGAGGTTTCTCTGGAAACACCATATATTTT CASSLGGFSGNTIYF
TRBD1 TRBJ2-6 . TRBV25-1 TGTGCCAGCAGTGCGACAGGGGGCCGGGGATCTGGGGCCAACGTCCTGACTTTC CASSATGGRGSGANVLTF
. TRBJ1-1 . TRBV29-1 TGCAGCGTCCATGTGGGTGGGCCGACAGGGAACACTGAAGCTTTCTTT CSVHVGGPTGNTEAFF
. TRBJ1-1 . TRBV6-7 TGTGCCAGCATTAGGAACACTGAAGCTTTCTTT CASIRNTEAFF
TRBD2 TRBJ2-2 few TRBV9 TGTGCCAGCAGCGTAGGTTTAGCGGGGGCTACGAGGTGGACCGGGGAGCTGTTTTTT CASSVGLAGATRWTGELFF
. TRBJ1-2 few TRBV15 TGTGCCACCAGCAGAGACTCAGGGTTCAACTATGGCTACACCTTC CATSRDSGFNYGYTF
TRBD2 TRBJ2-3 . TRBV5-1 TGCGCCAGCAGCACCCGGACTAGCGGGGGCCCGGGAGATACGCAGTATTTT CASSTRTSGGPGDTQYF
. TRBJ1-2 . TRBV6-8 TGTGCCAGCAGTCCCGGGACACTAACCTCCTACACCTTC CASSPGTLTSYTF
TRBD1 TRBJ2-7 large TRBV10-3 TGTGCCATCAGTGAGGCAGGGGGCCCCTACGAGCAGTACTTC CAISEAGGPYEQYF
. TRBJ1-2 . TRBV11-3 TGTGCCAGCAGCTTGGATTCTGGTGTCTATGGCTACACCTTC CASSLDSGVYGYTF
. TRBJ1-2 few TRBV11-3 TGTGCCAGCAGCTTCGCACCCCTGGGGAGGGGGATGTACTATGGCTACACCTTC CASSFAPLGRGMYYGYTF
TRBD2 TRBJ2-1 . TRBV30 TGTGCCTGGAGAAGCAATAGCGGGGGGGCCAGAGAGCAGTTCTTC CAWRSNSGGAREQFF
. TRBJ1-1 . TRBV15 TGTGCCACCAGCAGAGATTCAACCAGGGGCACTGAAGCTTTCTTT CATSRDSTRGTEAFF
. TRBJ2-3 few TRBV23-1 TGCGCCAGCAGCCAAGAGGACGGTAGACAGTCGGCAGATACGCAGTATTTT CASSQEDGRQSADTQYF
TRBD1 TRBJ2-4 . TRBV18 TGTGCCAGCTCACCGACAGGGAGCAAAAACATTCAGTACTTC CASSPTGSKNIQYF
TRBD1 TRBJ1-1 . TRBV11-3 TGTGCCAGCACCTGGTTCGGGACAGGGATAAACACTGAAGCTTTCTTT CASTWFGTGINTEAFF
TRBD1 TRBJ1-2 few TRBV6-8 TGTGCCATCAGTGGAGGGACAGAAACCTACACCTTC CAISGGTETYTF
. TRBJ1-1 . TRBV6-8 TGTGCCGGGCAGAAGGGGGAGATAGGGATAACTGAAGCTTTCTTT CAGQKGEIGITEAFF
TRBD1 TRBJ1-1 . TRBV19 TGTGCCAGTAGGAACAGGGGGATGAACACTGAAGCTTTCTTT CASRNRGMNTEAFF
. TRBJ1-5 few TRBV6-8 TGTGCCAGCACCCCAGGGTATCCCAATCAGCCCCAGCATTTT CASTPGYPNQPQHF
. TRBJ1-4 once TRBV25-1 TGTGCCAGCAGGAGACCCAGGGAAACAACTAATGAAAAACTGTTTTTT CASRRPRETTNEKLFF
. TRBJ2-2 few TRBV11-3 TGTGCCAGCAGCTTAGTGGACCGCGATAAGAACACCGGGGAGCTGTTTTTT CASSLVDRDKNTGELFF
. TRBJ1-4 . TRBV19 TGTGCCAGTAGTATCGGTTCGTCCCTTTTTAATGAAAAACTGTTTTTT CASSIGSSLFNEKLFF
. TRBJ1-1 . TRBV29-1 TGCAGCGTTGTGGCCCAACAGGGACGATGGAACACTGAAGCTTTCTTT CSVVAQQGRWNTEAFF
. TRBJ1-1 . TRBV5-1 TGCGCCAGCAGCGGGAGGGGCCGCGGGAGGAGCACTGAAGCTTTCTTT CASSGRGRGRSTEAFF
. TRBJ2-3 . TRBV18 TGTGCCAGCTCCCACGGCCCAGATACGCAGTATTTT CASSHGPDTQYF